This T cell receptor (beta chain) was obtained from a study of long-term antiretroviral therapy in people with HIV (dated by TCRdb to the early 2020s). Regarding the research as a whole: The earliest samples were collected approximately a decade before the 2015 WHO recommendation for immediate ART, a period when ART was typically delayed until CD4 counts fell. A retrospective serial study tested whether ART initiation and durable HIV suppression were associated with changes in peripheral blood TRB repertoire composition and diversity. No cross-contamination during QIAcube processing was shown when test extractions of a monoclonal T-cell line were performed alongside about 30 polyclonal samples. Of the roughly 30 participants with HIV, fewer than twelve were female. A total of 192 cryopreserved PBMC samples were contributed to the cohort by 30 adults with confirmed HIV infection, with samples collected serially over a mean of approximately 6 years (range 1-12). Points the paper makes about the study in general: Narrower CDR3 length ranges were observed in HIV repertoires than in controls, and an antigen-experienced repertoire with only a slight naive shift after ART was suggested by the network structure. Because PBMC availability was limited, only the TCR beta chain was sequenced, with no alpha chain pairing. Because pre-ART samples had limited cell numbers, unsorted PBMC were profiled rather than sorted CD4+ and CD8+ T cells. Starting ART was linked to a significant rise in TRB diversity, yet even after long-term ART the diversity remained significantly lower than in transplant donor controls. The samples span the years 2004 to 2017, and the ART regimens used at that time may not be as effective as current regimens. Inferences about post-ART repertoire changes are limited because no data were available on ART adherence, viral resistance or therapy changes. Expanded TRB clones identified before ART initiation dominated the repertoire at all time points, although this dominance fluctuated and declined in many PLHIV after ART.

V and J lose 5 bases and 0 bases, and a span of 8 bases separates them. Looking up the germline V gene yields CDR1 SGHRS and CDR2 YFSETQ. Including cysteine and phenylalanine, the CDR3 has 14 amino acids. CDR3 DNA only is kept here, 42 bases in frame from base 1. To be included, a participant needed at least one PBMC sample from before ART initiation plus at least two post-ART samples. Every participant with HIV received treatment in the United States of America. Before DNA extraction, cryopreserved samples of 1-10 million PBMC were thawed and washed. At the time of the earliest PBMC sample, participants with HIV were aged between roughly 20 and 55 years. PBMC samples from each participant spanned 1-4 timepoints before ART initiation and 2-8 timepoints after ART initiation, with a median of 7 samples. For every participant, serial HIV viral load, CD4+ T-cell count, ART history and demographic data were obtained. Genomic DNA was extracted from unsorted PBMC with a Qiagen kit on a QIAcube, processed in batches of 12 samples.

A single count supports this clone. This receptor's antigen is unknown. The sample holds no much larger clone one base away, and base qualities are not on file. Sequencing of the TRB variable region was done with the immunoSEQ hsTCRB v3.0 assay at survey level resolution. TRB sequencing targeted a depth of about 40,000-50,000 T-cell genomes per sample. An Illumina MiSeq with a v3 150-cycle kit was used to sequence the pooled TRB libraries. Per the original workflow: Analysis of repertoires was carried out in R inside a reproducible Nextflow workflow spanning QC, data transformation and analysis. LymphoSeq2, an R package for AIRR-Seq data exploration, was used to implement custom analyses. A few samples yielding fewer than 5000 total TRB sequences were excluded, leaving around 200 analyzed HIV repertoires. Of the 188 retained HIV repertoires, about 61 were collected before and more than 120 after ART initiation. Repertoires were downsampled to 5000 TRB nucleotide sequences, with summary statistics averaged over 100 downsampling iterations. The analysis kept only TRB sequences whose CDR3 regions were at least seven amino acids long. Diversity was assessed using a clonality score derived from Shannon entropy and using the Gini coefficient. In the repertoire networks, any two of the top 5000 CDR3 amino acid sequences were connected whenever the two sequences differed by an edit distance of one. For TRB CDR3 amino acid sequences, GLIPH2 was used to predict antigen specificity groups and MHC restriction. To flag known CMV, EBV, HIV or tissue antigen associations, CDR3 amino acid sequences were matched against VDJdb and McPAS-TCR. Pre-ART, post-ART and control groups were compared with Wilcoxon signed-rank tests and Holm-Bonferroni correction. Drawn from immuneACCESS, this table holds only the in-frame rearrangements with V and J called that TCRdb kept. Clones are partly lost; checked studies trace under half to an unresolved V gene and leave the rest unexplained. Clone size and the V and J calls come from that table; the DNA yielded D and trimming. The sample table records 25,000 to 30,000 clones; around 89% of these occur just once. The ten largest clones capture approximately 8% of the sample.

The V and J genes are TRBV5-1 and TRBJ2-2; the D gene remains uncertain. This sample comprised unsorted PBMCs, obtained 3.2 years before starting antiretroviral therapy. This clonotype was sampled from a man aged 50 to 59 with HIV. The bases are TGCGCCAGCAGGGTACGGACGAACACCGGGGAGCTGTTTTTT. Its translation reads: CASRVRTNTGELFF.